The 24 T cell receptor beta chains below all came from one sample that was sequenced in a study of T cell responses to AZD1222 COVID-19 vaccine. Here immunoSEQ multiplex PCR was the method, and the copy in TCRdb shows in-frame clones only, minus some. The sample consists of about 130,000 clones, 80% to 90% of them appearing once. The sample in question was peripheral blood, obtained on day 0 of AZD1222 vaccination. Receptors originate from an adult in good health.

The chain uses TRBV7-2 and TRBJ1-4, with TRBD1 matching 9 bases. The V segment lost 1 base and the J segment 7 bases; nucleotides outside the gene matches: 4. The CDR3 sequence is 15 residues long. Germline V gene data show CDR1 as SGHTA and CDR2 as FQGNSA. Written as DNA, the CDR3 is TGTGCCAGCAGCTTAGTTAGGGACAGGGCTGAAAAACTGTTTTTT. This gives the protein CASSLVRDRAEKLFF.

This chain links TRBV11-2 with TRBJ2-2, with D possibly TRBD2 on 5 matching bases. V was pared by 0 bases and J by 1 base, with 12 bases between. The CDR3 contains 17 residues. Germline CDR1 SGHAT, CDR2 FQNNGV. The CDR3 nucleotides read TGTGCCAGCAGCTTAGATCCTCGGGGTCTGAACACCGGGGAGCTGTTTTTT. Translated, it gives CASSLDPRGLNTGELFF.

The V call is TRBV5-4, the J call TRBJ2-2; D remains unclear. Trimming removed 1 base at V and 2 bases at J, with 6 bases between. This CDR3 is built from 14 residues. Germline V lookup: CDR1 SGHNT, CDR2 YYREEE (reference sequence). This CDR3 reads CASSLLLNTGELFF. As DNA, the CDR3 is TGTGCCAGCAGCTTGTTACTTAACACCGGGGAGCTGTTTTTT.

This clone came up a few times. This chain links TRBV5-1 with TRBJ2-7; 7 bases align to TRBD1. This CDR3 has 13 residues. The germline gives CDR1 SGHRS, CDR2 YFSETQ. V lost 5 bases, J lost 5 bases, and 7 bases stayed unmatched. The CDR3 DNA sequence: TGCGCCAGCAGGCCGGGACAGTCAAACGAGCAGTACTTC. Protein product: CASRPGQSNEQYF.

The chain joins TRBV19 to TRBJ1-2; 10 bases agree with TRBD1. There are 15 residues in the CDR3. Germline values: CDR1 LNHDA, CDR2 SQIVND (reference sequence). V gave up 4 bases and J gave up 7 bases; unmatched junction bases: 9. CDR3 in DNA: TGTGCCAGTAGTAAAGACAGGGGGCCATCAGGTGGCTACACCTTC. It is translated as CASSKDRGPSGGYTF. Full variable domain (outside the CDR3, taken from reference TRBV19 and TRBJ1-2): DGGITQSPKYLFRKEGQNVTLSCEQNLNHDAMYWYRQDPGQGLRLIYYSQIVNDFQKGDIAEGYSVSREKKESFPLTVTSAQKNPTAFYLCASSKDRGPSGGYTFGSGTRLTVV.

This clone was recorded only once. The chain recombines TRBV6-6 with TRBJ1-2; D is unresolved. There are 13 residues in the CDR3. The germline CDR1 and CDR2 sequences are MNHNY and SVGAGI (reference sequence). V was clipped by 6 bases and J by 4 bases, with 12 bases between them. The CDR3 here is CASSPGRTYGYTF. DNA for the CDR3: TGTGCCAGCAGCCCCGGGCGGACCTATGGCTACACCTTC.

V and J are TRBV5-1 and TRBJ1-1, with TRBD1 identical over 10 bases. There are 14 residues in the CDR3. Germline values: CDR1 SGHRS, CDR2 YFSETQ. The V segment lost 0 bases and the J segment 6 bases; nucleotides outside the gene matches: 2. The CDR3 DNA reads TGCGCCAGCAGCTTGGGGGACAGGGGACCTGAAGCTTTCTTT. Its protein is CASSLGDRGPEAFF. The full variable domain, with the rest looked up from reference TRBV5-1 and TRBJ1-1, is KAGVTQTPRYLIKTRGQQVTLSCSPISGHRSVSWYQQTPGQGLQFLFEYFSETQRNKGNFPGRFSGRQFSNSRSEMNVSTLELGDSALYLCASSLGDRGPEAFFGQGTRLTVV.

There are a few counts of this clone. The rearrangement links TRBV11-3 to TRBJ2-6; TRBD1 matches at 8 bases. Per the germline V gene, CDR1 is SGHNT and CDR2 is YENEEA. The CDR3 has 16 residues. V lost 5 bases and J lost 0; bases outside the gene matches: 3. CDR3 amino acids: CASSPGTGSGANVLTF. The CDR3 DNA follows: TGTGCCAGCAGCCCCGGGACAGGCTCTGGGGCCAACGTCCTGACTTTC.

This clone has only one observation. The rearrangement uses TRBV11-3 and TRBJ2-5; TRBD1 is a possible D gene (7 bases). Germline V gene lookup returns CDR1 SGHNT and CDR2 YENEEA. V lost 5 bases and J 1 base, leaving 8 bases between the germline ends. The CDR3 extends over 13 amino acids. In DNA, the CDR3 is TGTGCCAGCAGCCAGGGGGGCCAAGAGACCCAGTACTTC. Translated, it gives CASSQGGQETQYF.

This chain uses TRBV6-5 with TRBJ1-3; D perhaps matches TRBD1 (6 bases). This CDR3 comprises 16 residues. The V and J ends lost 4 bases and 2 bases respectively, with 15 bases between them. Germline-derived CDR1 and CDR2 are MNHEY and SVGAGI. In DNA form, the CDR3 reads TGTGCCAGCAGTTGGCAGGGGCCCCAAGCTGGAAACACCATATATTTT. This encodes CASSWQGPQAGNTIYF.

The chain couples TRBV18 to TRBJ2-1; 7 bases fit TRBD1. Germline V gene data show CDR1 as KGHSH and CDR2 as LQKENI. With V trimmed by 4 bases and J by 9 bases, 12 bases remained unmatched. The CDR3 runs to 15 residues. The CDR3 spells CASSQLQGRDGEQFF. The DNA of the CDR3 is TGTGCCAGCTCACAATTACAGGGGCGCGACGGTGAGCAGTTCTTC.

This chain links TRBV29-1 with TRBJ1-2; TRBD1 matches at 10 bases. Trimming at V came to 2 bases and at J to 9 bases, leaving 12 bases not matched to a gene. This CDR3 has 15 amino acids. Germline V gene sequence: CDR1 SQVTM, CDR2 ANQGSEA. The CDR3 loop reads CSVELGQGGYGRYTF. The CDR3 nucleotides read TGCAGCGTTGAACTCGGACAGGGGGGTTATGGGCGCTACACCTTC.

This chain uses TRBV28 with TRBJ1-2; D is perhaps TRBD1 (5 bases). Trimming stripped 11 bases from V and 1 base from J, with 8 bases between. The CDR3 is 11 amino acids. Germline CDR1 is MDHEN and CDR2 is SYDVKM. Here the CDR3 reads CAGGVNYGYTF. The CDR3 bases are TGTGCCGGGGGAGTTAACTATGGCTACACCTTC.

The CDR3 sequence is CASSEEPREETQYF. The CDR3 DNA sequence: TGTGCCAGCAGTGAAGAGCCTAGAGAAGAGACCCAGTACTTC. The chain joins TRBV25-1 to TRBJ2-5; D unresolved. The germline gives CDR1 MGHDK, CDR2 SYGVNS. The CDR3 covers 14 residues. V was shortened by 2 bases and J by 3 bases, with 10 bases between the two germline ends.

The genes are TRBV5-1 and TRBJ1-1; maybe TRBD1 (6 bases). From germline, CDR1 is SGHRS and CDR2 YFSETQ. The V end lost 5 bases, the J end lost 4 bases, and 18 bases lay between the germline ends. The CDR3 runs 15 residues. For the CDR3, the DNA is TGCGCCAGCAGATCAGAACAGGGAGGTGGCACTGAAGCTTTCTTT. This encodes CASRSEQGGGTEAFF.

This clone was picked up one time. Written as DNA, the CDR3 is TGTGCCAGCAGCCTAGCCTGGGGGGGTAACTATGGCTACACCTTC. Its translation: CASSLAWGGNYGYTF. The chain carries TRBV27 and TRBJ1-2; D is perhaps TRBD1 (5 bases). The germline V gene has CDR1 MNHEY and CDR2 SMNVEV (reference sequence). This CDR3 has 15 amino acids. Trimming pared 6 bases from V and 1 base from J, leaving 15 bases between.

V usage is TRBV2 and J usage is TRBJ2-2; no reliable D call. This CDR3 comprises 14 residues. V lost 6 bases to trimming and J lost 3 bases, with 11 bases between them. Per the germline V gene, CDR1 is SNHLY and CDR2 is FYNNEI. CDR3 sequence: CASSETRHTGELFF. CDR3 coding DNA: TGTGCCAGCAGCGAAACAAGGCACACCGGGGAGCTGTTTTTT.

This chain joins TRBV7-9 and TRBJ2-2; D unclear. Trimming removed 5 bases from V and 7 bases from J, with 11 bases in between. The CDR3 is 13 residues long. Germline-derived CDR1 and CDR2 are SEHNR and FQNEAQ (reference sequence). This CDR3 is CASSMDDRGELFF. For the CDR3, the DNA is TGTGCCAGCAGCATGGACGATCGCGGGGAGCTGTTTTTT.

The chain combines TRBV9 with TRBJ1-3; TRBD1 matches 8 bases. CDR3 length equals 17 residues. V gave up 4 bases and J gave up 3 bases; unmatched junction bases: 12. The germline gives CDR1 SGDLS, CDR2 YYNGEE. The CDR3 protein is CASSLSPTGAFGNTIYF. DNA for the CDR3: TGTGCCAGCAGCTTAAGTCCGACAGGGGCATTTGGAAACACCATATATTTT. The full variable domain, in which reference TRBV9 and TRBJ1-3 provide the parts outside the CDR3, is DSGVTQTPKHLITATGQRVTLRCSPRSGDLSVYWYQQSLDQGLQFLIQYYNGEERAKGNILERFSAQQFPDLHSELNLSSLELGDSALYFCASSLSPTGAFGNTIYFGEGSWLTVV.

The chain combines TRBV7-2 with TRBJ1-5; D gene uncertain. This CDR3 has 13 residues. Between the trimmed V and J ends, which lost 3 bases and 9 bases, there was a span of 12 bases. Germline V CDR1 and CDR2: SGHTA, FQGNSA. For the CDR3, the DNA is TGTGCCAGCAGCTTGGGGTTCGAATTGCCCCAGCATTTT. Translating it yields CASSLGFELPQHF.

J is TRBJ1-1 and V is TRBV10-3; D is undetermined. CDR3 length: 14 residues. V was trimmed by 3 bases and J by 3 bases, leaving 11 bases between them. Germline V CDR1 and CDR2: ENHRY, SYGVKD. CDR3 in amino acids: CAISDLSWYTEAFF. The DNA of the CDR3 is TGTGCCATCAGTGACCTTTCTTGGTACACTGAAGCTTTCTTT.

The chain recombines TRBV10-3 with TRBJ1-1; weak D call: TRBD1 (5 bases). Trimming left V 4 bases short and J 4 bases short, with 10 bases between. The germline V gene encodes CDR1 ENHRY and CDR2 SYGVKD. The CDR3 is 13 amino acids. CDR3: CAISVSGGTEAFF. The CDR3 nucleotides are TGTGCCATCAGTGTTTCGGGGGGCACTGAAGCTTTCTTT.

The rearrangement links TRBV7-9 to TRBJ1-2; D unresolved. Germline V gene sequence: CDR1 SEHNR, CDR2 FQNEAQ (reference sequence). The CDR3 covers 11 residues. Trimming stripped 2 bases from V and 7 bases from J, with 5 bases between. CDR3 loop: CASSLQSGYTF. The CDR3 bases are TGTGCCAGCAGCTTACAATCTGGCTACACCTTC.

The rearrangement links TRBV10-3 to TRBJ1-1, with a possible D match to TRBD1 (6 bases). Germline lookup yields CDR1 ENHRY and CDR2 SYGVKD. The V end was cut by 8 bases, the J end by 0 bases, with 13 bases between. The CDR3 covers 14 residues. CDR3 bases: TGTGCCATCGGGGGCGGGGCCATGAACACTGAAGCTTTCTTT. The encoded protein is CAIGGGAMNTEAFF.